The text below deals with one TCR beta chain. Treatment indicated: preoperative locoregional IRX-2 cytokine immunotherapy. Patients received preoperative, locoregional IRX-2 cytokine immunotherapy in a phase Ib study. Sequencing was performed with immunoSEQ multiplex PCR; in TCRdb, only in-frame clones are kept and a portion is missing. The sample has roughly 25,000 clones, 75% to 90% seen once. The sample comes from a study of preoperative IRX-2 immunotherapy in early breast cancer. Trimming at V came to 0 bases and at J to 2 bases, leaving 11 bases not matched to a gene. This CDR3 is 18 amino acids long. Germline V CDR1 and CDR2: SGHRS, YFSETQ.

The source is a human donor with breast cancer. The source material was tumor tissue, sampled after IRX-2 immunotherapy. V is TRBV5-1 and J is TRBJ2-3; 8 positions match TRBD2. This CDR3 reads CASSLGPLPAGVTDTQYF. CDR3 DNA: TGCGCCAGCAGCTTGGGCCCTCTCCCAGCGGGAGTCACAGATACGCAGTATTTT.